These 31 T cell receptor beta chains were all obtained from the same sample, sequenced in a study of CD8 T cells in Susac syndrome. RNA was extracted with the RNeasy kit, and a quantity of about 0.45 to 1 ug was reverse transcribed using random hexamers. TCRdb used MiXCR to reprocess the immunoSEQ multiplex PCR reads, holding one entry per CDR3 protein. This table holds 90,000 to 150,000 distinct CDR3 sequences, 85% to 95% found once. Material for sequencing was CD4+ T cells from PBMCs. All receptors derive from a human donor with multiple sclerosis.

The rearrangement uses TRBV19 and TRBJ2-2; D is ambiguous. Trimming cost V 4 bases and J 3 bases, with 21 bases left between them. Germline V gives CDR1 LNHDA, CDR2 SQIVND (reference sequence). This CDR3 region has 18 residues. CDR3 amino acids: CASSKEVDIYLYTGELFF. The CDR3 DNA sequence: TGTGCCAGTAGTAAAGAAGTGGATATATATTTGTACACCGGGGAGCTGTTTTTT.

The chain is built from TRBV27 and TRBJ1-5; D might be TRBD1 (5 bases). The CDR3 extends over 13 amino acids. Germline V CDR1 and CDR2: MNHEY, SMNVEV (reference sequence). Trimming stripped 6 bases from V and 4 bases from J, with 10 bases between. The CDR3 sequence: CASRDTLNQPQHF. The CDR3 DNA is TGTGCCAGCAGGGACACCCTTAATCAGCCCCAGCATTTT.

V usage is TRBV12-5 and J usage is TRBJ1-1; 8 bases line up with TRBD1. Germline values: CDR1 LGHNT, CDR2 FRNRAP. J was trimmed by 8 bases and V by 1 base; bases with no gene match: 0. The CDR3 runs 12 residues. This chain's CDR3 is CASGLGQGEAFF. The CDR3 DNA is TGTGCTAGTGGTTTGGGACAGGGGGAAGCTTTCTTT.

The rearrangement links TRBV20-1 to TRBJ2-7; D gene ambiguous. This CDR3 has 15 amino acids. CDR1 and CDR2 from the germline V gene are DFQATT and SNEGSKA (reference sequence). Trimming pared 2 bases from V and 4 bases from J, leaving 18 bases between. The CDR3 coding sequence is TGCAGTGCTAGACTAATTCTTCTGAACGATTACGAGCAGTACTTC. This encodes CSARLILLNDYEQYF.

The rearrangement uses TRBV5-6 and TRBJ2-1; D is unresolved. CDR1 SGHDT and CDR2 YYEEEE come from the germline V gene. Trimming removed 4 bases from V and 9 bases from J, with 17 bases in between. The CDR3 spans 14 residues. The CDR3 loop reads CASSQVRRAGEQFF. For the CDR3, the DNA is TGTGCCAGCAGCCAGGTGAGACGTGCCGGTGAGCAGTTCTTC.

The J gene is TRBJ2-5, the V gene TRBV3-1, with 9 nucleotides matching TRBD1. CDR3 size: 15 residues. V lost 1 base to trimming and J lost 2 bases; unmatched junction nucleotides: 2. CDR1 and CDR2 from the germline V gene are LGHDT and YNNKEL (reference sequence). CDR3 coding DNA: TGTGCCAGCAGCCAAGCGACAGGGGGTCAAGAGACCCAGTACTTC. Translation gives CASSQATGGQETQYF.

The CDR3: CASSEILETQYF. CDR3 DNA: TGTGCCAGCAGTGAAATCTTAGAGACCCAGTACTTC. V is TRBV6-2 or TRBV6-3 and J is TRBJ2-5; D not resolved. This CDR3 is 12 amino acids long. Germline V CDR1 and CDR2: MNHEY, SVGEGT. V lost 5 bases, J lost 4 bases, and 8 bases lay in between.

This chain's CDR3 is CAPRPPTTPYGYTF. Written as DNA, the CDR3 is TGTGCCCCGAGGCCTCCGACCACCCCCTATGGCTACACCTTC. V gene TRBV24-1 combines with J gene TRBJ1-2; D gene ambiguous. CDR3 length: 14 residues. Germline loops: CDR1 KGHDR, CDR2 SFDVKD. The V end was cut by 12 bases, the J end by 4 bases, with 20 bases between.

This clonotype was seen only once. The chain joins TRBV6-5 to TRBJ1-1, with 7 nucleotides matching TRBD1. J lost 7 bases, V lost 6 bases, and 5 bases had no gene match. The CDR3 is 12 residues long. Per the germline V gene, CDR1 is MNHEY and CDR2 is SVGAGI. The DNA for the CDR3 is TGTGCCAGCAGATCGACAGGGTTTGAAGCTTTCTTT. This gives the protein CASRSTGFEAFF.

The chain uses TRBV4-1 and TRBJ2-1, with D perhaps matching TRBD2 (5 bases). The germline gives CDR1 MGHRA, CDR2 YSYEKL. The CDR3 is made up of 14 amino acids. V was cut by 8 bases and J by 8 bases, with 19 bases left in between. CDR3 nucleotide sequence: TGCGCCAGCTCTGGGGTCTTGAAGAGGGATGAGCAGTTCTTC. It codes for CASSGVLKRDEQFF.

This chain uses TRBV2 with TRBJ1-5, with D maybe TRBD1 (5 bases). The V end lost 7 bases, the J end lost 5 bases, and 12 bases lay between the germline ends. The CDR3 contains 13 residues. Per germline, CDR1 SNHLY and CDR2 FYNNEI. The CDR3 DNA is TGTGCCAGCATAGGGAGGGGTGATCAGCCCCAGCATTTT. This sequence encodes CASIGRGDQPQHF.

This sequence joins TRBV4-3 and TRBJ1-3; no definite D call. This CDR3 spans 16 amino acids. V lost 5 bases and J 0 bases, leaving 14 bases between the germline ends. Germline CDR1 is LGHNA and CDR2 is YSLEER. The CDR3 region is CASSNLQEVSGNTIYF. CDR3 coding DNA: TGCGCCAGCAGCAACCTCCAGGAAGTCTCTGGAAACACCATATATTTT.

V is TRBV3-1 and J is TRBJ2-5; D may be TRBD1 (8 bases). Trimming stripped 3 bases from V and 5 bases from J, with 16 bases between. From germline, CDR1 is LGHDT and CDR2 YNNKEL (reference sequence). The CDR3 covers 15 residues. This CDR3 reads CASSHDRGGGETQYF. The CDR3 DNA follows: TGTGCCAGCAGCCACGACAGGGGCGGGGGTGAGACCCAGTACTTC.

DNA for the CDR3: TGTGCCAGCAGTTTAGAGTTCATGAACACCATATATTTT. This translates into CASSLEFMNTIYF. V gene TRBV12-3 or TRBV12-4 combines with J gene TRBJ1-3; D gene uncertain. This CDR3 spans 13 amino acids. With 1 base removed from V and 7 bases from J, the gap between germline ends came to 8 bases.

V and J are TRBV13 and TRBJ2-5; either TRBD1 or TRBD2 may supply D (5 bases each). The germline V gene has CDR1 PRHDT and CDR2 FYEKMQ (reference sequence). With 5 bases removed from V and 3 bases from J, the gap between germline ends came to 16 bases. The CDR3 totals 15 residues. CDR3: CASSQSGRLKETQYF. The CDR3, as DNA: TGTGCCAGCAGCCAATCGGGACGGCTCAAAGAGACCCAGTACTTC. Using reference TRBV13 and TRBJ2-5 for the parts outside the CDR3, the full variable domain is AAGVIQSPRHLIKEKRETATLKCYPIPRHDTVYWYQQGPGQDPQFLISFYEKMQSDKGSIPDRFSAQQFSDYHSELNMSSLELGDSALYFCASSQSGRLKETQYFGPGTRLLVL.

The chain couples TRBV4-2 to TRBJ2-3; 9 bases are shared with TRBD2. The V gene end was trimmed by 4 bases and the J gene end by 0 bases; junction bases not matched to a gene: 2. The CDR3 has 15 residues. From germline, CDR1 is LGHNA and CDR2 YNFKEQ. The CDR3 reads CASSLLAGSTDTQYF. CDR3 nucleotide sequence: TGTGCCAGCAGCCTGCTAGCGGGGAGCACAGATACGCAGTATTTT.

The count of this clonotype is one. The CDR3 loop reads CASSFRDTQEPQHF. Written as DNA, the CDR3 is TGTGCCAGCAGCTTTCGGGACACCCAGGAGCCCCAGCATTTT. This chain uses TRBV13 with TRBJ1-5, with D tentatively TRBD1 (6 bases). The length of the CDR3 is 14 residues. V lost 3 bases and J lost 8, with 14 bases in between. Looked up from germline, CDR1 is PRHDT and CDR2 is FYEKMQ (reference sequence).

The chain is built from TRBV19 and TRBJ1-1; D unclear. CDR3 size: 12 residues. Per the germline V gene, CDR1 is LNHDA and CDR2 is SQIVND (reference sequence). V was pared by 5 bases and J by 9 bases, with 13 bases between. The CDR3 DNA sequence: TGTGCCAGTAGTTCTATCCTCCCGAAAGCTTTCTTT. Protein product: CASSSILPKAFF.

The CDR3 DNA follows: TGCGCCAGCAGCTTGGAAGTTCAGGGAGGGGAGACCCAGTACTTC. Encoded protein: CASSLEVQGGETQYF. This chain uses TRBV5-1 with TRBJ2-5; 7 nucleotides agree with TRBD2. The V gene end was trimmed by 0 bases and the J gene end by 5 bases; junction bases not matched to a gene: 7. From germline, CDR1 is SGHRS and CDR2 YFSETQ. CDR3 length equals 15 residues.

V usage is TRBV11-2 and J usage is TRBJ1-2; D is unclear. Trimming removed 8 bases at V and 8 bases at J, with 21 bases between. Germline loops: CDR1 SGHAT, CDR2 FQNNGV. This CDR3 region has 14 residues. In DNA, the CDR3 is TGTGCCAGCCGGCTTACGGGAGAGTCAAGCGGCTACACCTTC. Translated, it gives CASRLTGESSGYTF.

This clonotype appeared once. V and J are TRBV20-1 and TRBJ2-6; D gene uncertain. CDR1 and CDR2 from the germline V gene are DFQATT and SNEGSKA (reference sequence). V was shortened by 2 bases and J by 0 bases, with 5 bases between the two germline ends. This CDR3 has 14 residues. The CDR3 nucleotides read TGCAGTGCTAGAAGGGTCTCTGGGGCCAACGTCCTGACTTTC. Translating gives CSARRVSGANVLTF.

CDR3 sequence: CASSNGLVYTF. The DNA of the CDR3 is TGTGCCAGCAGTAACGGACTGGTCTACACCTTC. This rearrangement joins TRBV7-9 to TRBJ1-2, with D unclear. The V gene's germline CDR1 is SEHNR and CDR2 FQNEAQ (reference sequence). CDR3 size: 11 residues. The ends were cut back, 6 bases at V and 10 bases at J, with 12 bases in the middle.

The chain links TRBV12-3 or TRBV12-4 to TRBJ1-3, with D hard to call. With 3 bases removed from V and 4 bases from J, the gap between germline ends came to 13 bases. CDR3 length equals 15 residues. CDR3 DNA sequence: TGTGCCAGCAGTTTTGGTTCCGAGGCAGGAAACACCATATATTTT. The encoded protein is CASSFGSEAGNTIYF.

This clonotype appeared once. V and J are TRBV11-1 and TRBJ1-1; D gene uncertain. This CDR3 has 14 residues. Trimming pared 1 base from V and 1 base from J, leaving 7 bases between. Per the germline V gene, CDR1 is SGHAT and CDR2 is FQDESV (reference sequence). CDR3 coding DNA: TGTGCCAGCAGCTTAGGGGGAACGAACACTGAAGCTTTCTTT. Translating it yields CASSLGGTNTEAFF. Variable domain in full (rest from reference TRBV11-1 and TRBJ1-1): EAEVAQSPRYKITEKSQAVAFWCDPISGHATLYWYRQILGQGPELLVQFQDESVVDDSQLPKDRFSAERLKGVDSTLKIQPAELGDSAMYLCASSLGGTNTEAFFGQGTRLTVV.

The rearrangement links TRBV23-1 to TRBJ1-2, with D hard to call. TRBV23-1 is an ORF for which the function is uncertain. V lost 4 bases to trimming and J lost 4 bases, with 13 bases between them. This CDR3 contains 14 residues. The CDR3 spells CASSPARLSYGYTF. CDR3 nucleotides: TGCGCCAGCAGTCCCGCCCGGTTGTCCTATGGCTACACCTTC.

In DNA, the CDR3 is TGTGCCAGCAGCCAACCCGCCGGGTGGGGACCGGACACAGATACGCAGTATTTT. It specifies CASSQPAGWGPDTDTQYF. This sequence joins TRBV14 and TRBJ2-3; TRBD1 or TRBD2 may be the D gene (5 bases each). Germline-derived CDR1 and CDR2 are SGHDN and FVKESK. V lost 2 bases to trimming and J lost 2 bases, with 20 bases between them. The CDR3 loop spans 18 amino acids.

The chain is built from TRBV4-1 and TRBJ2-3; no reliable D call. Looked up from germline, CDR1 is MGHRA and CDR2 is YSYEKL. With 1 base removed from V and 2 bases from J, the gap between germline ends came to 13 bases. The CDR3 has 16 residues. The CDR3 coding sequence is TGCGCCAGCAGCCAAGGAGACGACGAACCCACAGATACGCAGTATTTT. Translating it yields CASSQGDDEPTDTQYF.

This chain links TRBV4-3 with TRBJ1-2, with a weak D call TRBD1 (6 bases). Germline lookup yields CDR1 LGHNA and CDR2 YSLEER. The CDR3 is 17 amino acids. The V gene lost 1 base and the J gene lost 6 bases, with 21 bases spanning the gap. DNA of the CDR3: TGCGCCAGCAGCCAAGGTTTTCACTTAACAGGGACGAATGGCTACACCTTC. It is translated as CASSQGFHLTGTNGYTF.

V usage is TRBV19 and J usage is TRBJ1-2, with D maybe TRBD1 (5 bases). V shed 7 bases and J shed 8 bases, with 32 bases lying between them. The CDR3 sequence is 18 residues long. Germline assignment: CDR1 LNHDA and CDR2 SQIVND (reference sequence). The CDR3 is CASIGGMAGNGQLRGYTF. In DNA, the CDR3 is TGTGCCAGTATTGGAGGGATGGCAGGGAACGGGCAATTGAGGGGCTACACCTTC. The full variable domain, completed using reference TRBV19 and TRBJ1-2, is DGGITQSPKYLFRKEGQNVTLSCEQNLNHDAMYWYRQDPGQGLRLIYYSQIVNDFQKGDIAEGYSVSREKKESFPLTVTSAQKNPTAFYLCASIGGMAGNGQLRGYTFGSGTRLTVV.

This clonotype was seen a handful of times. This chain links TRBV29-1 with TRBJ2-7; D may be TRBD2 (5 bases). This CDR3 comprises 13 residues. V gave up 4 bases and J gave up 3 bases, with 13 bases separating them. The germline V gene encodes CDR1 SQVTM and CDR2 ANQGSEA. CDR3 region: CSVVFEGFYEQYF. In DNA, the CDR3 is TGCAGCGTTGTATTTGAGGGATTCTACGAGCAGTACTTC.

V and J are TRBV18 and TRBJ2-5; D ambiguous. The germline V gene has CDR1 KGHSH and CDR2 LQKENI. Trimming removed 3 bases from V and 7 bases from J, with 12 bases in between. This CDR3 spans 13 amino acids. The CDR3 reads CASSPPPGVTQYF. The CDR3 DNA is TGTGCCAGCTCACCCCCTCCCGGAGTGACCCAGTACTTC.